This passage covers 15 T cell receptor beta chains from one sample sequenced in a study of blood T cell repertoires in COVID-19. Only in-frame clones appear in the TCRdb table, and some are missing; sequencing was by immunoSEQ multiplex PCR. The repertoire includes approximately 140,000 clones, approximately 80% of them detected once, and 8% to 9% sits in the top ten. The sample comprised peripheral blood. These receptors all come from a human donor with acute or convalescent COVID-19. The donor label of this sample is uncertain.

The chain couples TRBV5-1 to TRBJ1-2, with 9 positions matching TRBD1. V was pared by 4 bases and J by 7 bases, with 8 bases of the junction left unmatched. Germline CDR1 and CDR2: SGHRS and YFSETQ. CDR3 length equals 14 residues. This CDR3 is CASSPGTGNLGYTF. CDR3 sequence (DNA): TGCGCCAGCAGCCCTGGGACAGGGAATCTTGGCTACACCTTC. Using reference TRBV5-1 and TRBJ1-2 for the parts outside the CDR3, the full variable domain is KAGVTQTPRYLIKTRGQQVTLSCSPISGHRSVSWYQQTPGQGLQFLFEYFSETQRNKGNFPGRFSGRQFSNSRSEMNVSTLELGDSALYLCASSPGTGNLGYTFGSGTRLTVV.

This rearrangement joins TRBV4-1 to TRBJ2-2; perhaps TRBD1 as D (6 bases). The length of the CDR3 is 14 residues. CDR1 and CDR2 from the germline V gene are MGHRA and YSYEKL. Trimming cost V 5 bases and J 1 base, with 8 bases left between them. This CDR3 is CASSRTVNTGELFF. The CDR3 bases are TGCGCCAGCAGCAGGACAGTGAACACCGGGGAGCTGTTTTTT.

This chain uses TRBV2 with TRBJ1-2; the match to TRBD1 covers 11 bases. Germline V gene lookup returns CDR1 SNHLY and CDR2 FYNNEI. This CDR3 contains 14 residues. Trimming took 8 bases from V and 6 from J; bases not matched to a gene: 8. The CDR3 here is CASRGQGEFDGYTF. The CDR3 region has the DNA TGTGCCAGCCGGGGACAGGGGGAATTCGATGGCTACACCTTC.

This rearrangement joins TRBV24-1 to TRBJ1-5, with 10 bases matching TRBD1. V shed 9 bases and J 3 bases; nucleotides not matched to a gene: 10. CDR1 and CDR2 (germline): KGHDR, SFDVKD. CDR3 length: 16 amino acids. For the CDR3, the DNA is TGTGCCACCCCGCTACCGGGACAGGGGCCCAATCAGCCCCAGCATTTT. This codes for CATPLPGQGPNQPQHF.

V usage is TRBV4-1 and J usage is TRBJ1-3; D is possibly TRBD1 (6 bases). Trimming pared 2 bases from V and 4 bases from J, leaving 15 bases between. The CDR3 has 16 amino acids. The V gene's germline CDR1 is MGHRA and CDR2 YSYEKL. CDR3 nucleotides: TGCGCCAGCAGCCAATTGGGACACTCTTTAGGAAACACCATATATTTT. Amino acids: CASSQLGHSLGNTIYF.

This clone was observed a single time. The V and J genes are TRBV11-3 and TRBJ2-1; 10 nucleotides align to TRBD2. CDR1 is SGHNT, CDR2 YENEEA, per germline. Losses at the gene ends were 2 bases for V and 6 bases for J; bases not matched to a gene: 4. The CDR3 has 15 amino acids. The CDR3 DNA follows: TGTGCCAGCAGCTTAAGCGGGGGGGGTATCAATGAGCAGTTCTTC. As protein: CASSLSGGGINEQFF.

In its sample, this clone was seen a few times. The CDR3 DNA reads TGTGCCAGCAGCCCCGCAGAGGTATTCTACAATGAGCAGTTCTTC. Translated: CASSPAEVFYNEQFF. The genes are TRBV9 and TRBJ2-1; D gene uncertain. This CDR3 has 15 residues. Trimming shortened V by 4 bases and J by 3 bases, and 14 bases separated the two germline ends. The germline gives CDR1 SGDLS, CDR2 YYNGEE.

The J gene is TRBJ2-1, the V gene TRBV6-5; TRBD2 is a possible D gene (6 bases). CDR1 is MNHEY, CDR2 SVGAGI, per germline. This CDR3 spans 13 amino acids. V lost 0 bases and J lost 9, with 9 bases in between. CDR3 sequence reads: CASSYSGLTEQFF. The CDR3 DNA sequence: TGTGCCAGCAGTTACTCGGGACTTACTGAGCAGTTCTTC.

The V and J genes are TRBV30 and TRBJ2-3, with D possibly being TRBD2 (7 bases). Trimming took off 3 bases at V and 5 bases at J, with 24 bases between the two ends. The length of the CDR3 is 17 residues. Germline values: CDR1 GTSNPN, CDR2 SVGIG (reference sequence). DNA of the CDR3: TGTGCCTGGAGAAGGATTAGGGCGGGGGCCGAGGGAGATACGCAGTATTTT. Residues: CAWRRIRAGAEGDTQYF.

This clone has more than one count but fewer than ten. This chain joins TRBV5-1 and TRBJ2-3; TRBD2 agrees at 14 bases. Unmatched junction bases numbered 5, after V lost 2 bases and J lost 6 bases. The CDR3 contains 16 residues. Germline V CDR1 and CDR2: SGHRS, YFSETQ. CDR3 coding DNA: TGCGCCAGCAGCTTTGGGACTAGCGGGGGAGTTGATACGCAGTATTTT. It is translated as CASSFGTSGGVDTQYF.

Regarding this clone: Other DNA sequences in the sample encode the same CDR3. The J gene is TRBJ2-3, the V gene TRBV10-2; 7 nucleotides match TRBD2. The V gene end was trimmed by 3 bases and the J gene end by 0 bases; junction bases not matched to a gene: 3. Germline V gene sequence: CDR1 WSHSY, CDR2 SAAADI. The length of the CDR3 is 15 residues. The DNA for the CDR3 is TGCGCCAGCAGTGACAAGCGGGGTAGCACAGATACGCAGTATTTT. Its protein is CASSDKRGSTDTQYF.

The chain links TRBV7-6 to TRBJ2-2, with 7 bases lining up with TRBD2. The junction had 10 bases not matched to a gene; V was cut back by 6 bases and J by 0 bases. The CDR3 is made up of 17 amino acids. Germline values: CDR1 SGHVS, CDR2 FNYEAQ. The CDR3 sequence is CASSEGPRGANTGELFF. The CDR3 DNA is TGTGCCAGCAGTGAGGGCCCCCGGGGGGCGAACACCGGGGAGCTGTTTTTT.

This chain joins TRBV6-2 or TRBV6-3 and TRBJ1-1; D ambiguous. V was trimmed by 0 bases and J by 3 bases, leaving 5 bases between them. Germline CDR1 is MNHEY and CDR2 is SVGEGT. The CDR3 spans 13 residues. CDR3 loop: CASSYSGYTEAFF. Here the CDR3 DNA reads TGTGCCAGCAGTTACTCCGGGTACACTGAAGCTTTCTTT.

The rearrangement links TRBV29-1 to TRBJ1-4; the D gene is possibly TRBD1 (5 bases). Looked up from germline, CDR1 is SQVTM and CDR2 is ANQGSEA. CDR3 length: 13 residues. Trimming removed 4 bases at V and 7 bases at J, with 13 bases between. The CDR3 loop is CSVVGAQPEKLFF. The CDR3 nucleotides are TGCAGCGTTGTTGGGGCCCAACCTGAAAAACTGTTTTTT.

The chain employs TRBV7-9 and TRBJ1-3; TRBD1 aligns across 7 bases. Germline V gives CDR1 SEHNR, CDR2 FQNEAQ (reference sequence). CDR3 length: 15 residues. The V and J ends lost 5 bases and 0 bases, in that order; junction bases with no gene match: 4. In nucleotides, the CDR3 is TGTGCCAGCAGCCGGGACAGCTTCTCTGGAAACACCATATATTTT. The encoded protein is CASSRDSFSGNTIYF.